This paragraph covers one T cell receptor beta chain sequence. Its specificity is unknown. Germline trimming cut 5 bases from V and 8 bases from J; bases unmatched to any gene: 12. Germline lookup yields CDR1 MNHEY and CDR2 SMNVEV (reference sequence). The CDR3 consists of 15 residues. This entry is derived from a study of somatic mutations in cytotoxic T cells in rheumatoid arthritis. Overall study results and limits: Clonality measured in CD8+ T cells did not differ significantly between rheumatoid arthritis patients and age-matched healthy controls.

Assay: immunoSEQ multiplex PCR; the TCRdb copy retains only in-frame clones and omits some. The sample yields about 20,000 clones, roughly 70% seen once. The chain carries TRBV27 and TRBJ2-1; 7 nucleotides align to TRBD2. The sequencing input was CD8+ T cells sorted from blood. The clonotype comes from a man in his sixties in good health. CDR3 amino acids: CASSPGTKESHEQFF. The CDR3 DNA sequence: TGTGCCAGCAGTCCCGGGACTAAAGAATCCCATGAGCAGTTCTTC.